This TCR beta chain derives from a study of post-analysis software for immune sequencing data. Study in general: Several disease courses (relapsing-remitting, secondary progressive and progressive-relapsing) of multiple sclerosis were included. Points from the study as a whole: Relative to controls, patients had five TRBV segments at higher frequency, with TRBV5-6, TRBV5-1 and TRBV20-1 among these.

The ends were cut back, 5 bases at V and 3 bases at J, with 13 bases in the middle. The CDR3 is made up of 14 amino acids. Germline-derived CDR1 and CDR2 are SGHVS and FQNEAQ. Unique molecular identifiers featured in each of the TCR beta cDNA libraries. TCRdb ran MiXCR on the PCR reads and lists one entry per CDR3 protein. Here the sample spans 740,000 or so distinct CDR3 sequences, roughly 50% being singletons. As for this clonotype: What it binds is unknown.

Sequencing used blood. The sequence was obtained from a girl aged 10 to 17 with multiple sclerosis. The chain employs TRBV7-8 and TRBJ1-2, with D possibly being TRBD1 (6 bases). CDR3 in DNA: TGTGCCAGCAGCCAACAGGGAAAGCACTATGGCTACACCTTC. Translating it yields CASSQQGKHYGYTF.